The 14 T cell receptor beta chains reported below all come from one sample, sequenced in a study of blood T cell repertoires in COVID-19. Method: immunoSEQ multiplex PCR; TCRdb's copy keeps in-frame clones and lacks some. The sample lists hundreds of thousands of clones; around 84% were seen once. The sequencing input was PBMCs or T cells enriched from blood (not recorded which). These receptors were obtained from a woman in her thirties or forties who had recovered from COVID-19.

A few counts support this clone. This sequence joins TRBV4-1 and TRBJ2-2, with no clear D. The V end lost 3 bases, the J end lost 5 bases, and 16 bases lay between the germline ends. CDR3 length equals 16 residues. Germline V CDR1 and CDR2: MGHRA, YSYEKL. CDR3: CASSHSNTVKTGELFF. The CDR3 DNA is TGCGCCAGCAGCCATTCGAACACCGTCAAAACCGGGGAGCTGTTTTTT.

This rearrangement joins TRBV20-1 to TRBJ2-1; maybe TRBD2 (5 bases). Germline CDR1 reads DFQATT; CDR2 reads SNEGSKA (reference sequence). The CDR3 spans 11 residues. Trimming removed 5 bases at V and 8 bases at J, with 10 bases between. Written as DNA, the CDR3 is TGCAGTGCTCGGACTGACTATGAGCAGTTCTTC. This gives the protein CSARTDYEQFF.

The chain combines TRBV7-9 with TRBJ1-2; the D is unclear. This CDR3 has 15 amino acids. CDR1 and CDR2 from the germline V gene are SEHNR and FQNEAQ (reference sequence). V was pared by 1 base and J by 8 bases, with 17 bases between. The CDR3 sequence: CASSLGTGREVGYTF. The DNA of the CDR3 is TGTGCCAGCAGCTTAGGCACCGGGAGGGAGGTCGGCTACACCTTC.

The chain carries TRBV7-2 and TRBJ1-5; tentative D call: TRBD1 (5 bases). Trimming took 4 bases from V and 5 from J, leaving 18 bases between them. Germline lookup yields CDR1 SGHTA and CDR2 FQGNSA. This CDR3 comprises 16 residues. In DNA, the CDR3 is TGTGCCAGCAGCTACAATCCAGGGTGGGGGGATCAGCCCCAGCATTTT. This sequence encodes CASSYNPGWGDQPQHF.

The chain recombines TRBV29-1 with TRBJ2-2; 12 bases line up with TRBD2. Looked up from germline, CDR1 is SQVTM and CDR2 is ANQGSEA. V lost 1 base to trimming and J lost 5 bases; unmatched junction nucleotides: 2. The length of the CDR3 is 15 residues. The CDR3, as DNA: TGCAGCGTTGAAGGCGGGACTAGCGGGACCGGGGAGCTGTTTTTT. It is translated as CSVEGGTSGTGELFF.

This clone was counted once. The rearrangement uses TRBV7-9 and TRBJ1-6; D is possibly TRBD1 (6 bases). The CDR3 loop spans 15 amino acids. V was pared by 5 bases and J by 13 bases, with 21 bases between. Germline values: CDR1 SEHNR, CDR2 FQNEAQ (reference sequence). CDR3 residues: CASSHTGIFGEPLHF. The DNA for the CDR3 is TGTGCCAGCAGCCACACAGGGATCTTCGGGGAGCCCCTCCACTTT.

The rearrangement uses TRBV28 and TRBJ1-4, with 9 bases aligning to TRBD1. J was trimmed by 9 bases and V by 5 bases; bases with no gene match: 7. Germline V gene data show CDR1 as MDHEN and CDR2 as SYDVKM. This CDR3 region has 14 residues. Written as DNA, the CDR3 is TGTGCCAGCAGTACACAGGGGGCGGGTCAAAAACTGTTTTTT. Encoded protein: CASSTQGAGQKLFF.

V and J are TRBV27 and TRBJ2-5, with 11 bases identical to TRBD2. The CDR3 is 14 amino acids. The germline V gene has CDR1 MNHEY and CDR2 SMNVEV (reference sequence). The ends lost 3 bases at V and 3 bases at J; junction bases unmatched: 0. The CDR3 nucleotides are TGTGCCAGCAGTTTTAGCGGGAGGGAAGAGACCCAGTACTTC. Translation: CASSFSGREETQYF.

This chain's CDR3 is CASTQGDNQPQHF. CDR3 nucleotides: TGTGCCAGCACCCAGGGGGACAATCAGCCCCAGCATTTT. This chain links TRBV25-1 with TRBJ1-5, with 7 bases identical to TRBD1. Germline V gives CDR1 MGHDK, CDR2 SYGVNS. Unmatched junction bases numbered 3, after V lost 7 bases and J lost 3 bases. This CDR3 region has 13 residues.

In DNA form, the CDR3 reads TGTGCCAGCAGTTACTCCCCCCTCTTACGGGAGATGCTGTTCTTC. Its protein is CASSYSPLLREMLFF. The rearrangement joins TRBV6-2 or TRBV6-3 to TRBJ2-1, with D perhaps TRBD2 (6 bases). V dropped 0 bases and J dropped 15 bases, with 21 bases sitting between them. The CDR3 loop spans 15 amino acids. Germline V gene sequence: CDR1 MNHEY, CDR2 SVGEGT.

The chain links TRBV28 to TRBJ1-1; no firm D call. In germline, CDR1 is MDHEN, CDR2 SYDVKM. The CDR3 extends over 13 amino acids. V shed 8 bases and J shed 4 bases, with 14 bases lying between them. CDR3: CASSWEATTEAFF. In nucleotides, the CDR3 is TGTGCCAGCTCCTGGGAGGCGACCACTGAAGCTTTCTTT. The full variable domain, its missing parts supplied by reference TRBV28 and TRBJ1-1, is DVKVTQSSRYLVKRTGEKVFLECVQDMDHENMFWYRQDPGLGLRLIYFSYDVKMKEKGDIPEGYSVSREKKERFSLILESASTNQTSMYLCASSWEATTEAFFGQGTRLTVV.

The genes are TRBV5-6 and TRBJ1-2; D call uncertain. Per germline, CDR1 SGHDT and CDR2 YYEEEE. The V and J ends lost 4 bases and 4 bases respectively, with 17 bases between them. This CDR3 spans 15 amino acids. CDR3 DNA sequence: TGTGCCAGCAGCCCGACTGAGATACGCTCCTATGGCTACACCTTC. Translation gives CASSPTEIRSYGYTF.

This chain joins TRBV4-3 and TRBJ1-1; possible D gene TRBD1, 5 bases. CDR1 is LGHNA and CDR2 is YSLEER in the germline V gene. The CDR3 covers 12 residues. V lost 2 bases, J lost 5 bases, and 6 bases lay in between. The CDR3 region has the DNA TGCGCCAGCAGCCAACAGGGAACTGAAGCTTTCTTT. Translated: CASSQQGTEAFF.

The V call is TRBV3-1 (or the pseudogene TRBV3-2), the J call TRBJ1-2, with 8 bases fitting TRBD1. V was clipped by 3 bases and J by 6 bases; unmatched bases: 6. This CDR3 contains 14 residues. Germline V lookup: CDR1 LGHDT, CDR2 YNNKEL (reference sequence). CDR3 in DNA: TGTGCCAGCAGCCATTTCGGACAGGGAAATGGCTACACCTTC. This gives the protein CASSHFGQGNGYTF.